The 25 T cell receptor beta chains below were found in one sample sequenced in a study of shared clonotypes between healthy human individuals. TCRdb keeps only in-frame clones here, not all; method: immunoSEQ multiplex PCR. The data hold about 580,000 clones, with roughly 98% observed a single time. CD8 cells classed as naive were CD45RO-negative and positively selected for CCR7, excluding terminally differentiated effector memory CD45RA+ cells. Input material: naive CD8+ T cells sorted from blood. The receptors were gathered from a young man in good health.

CDR3 amino acids: CASSLRDTYTGELFF. Here the CDR3 DNA reads TGTGCCAGCAGCCTCCGGGACACCTACACCGGGGAGCTGTTTTTT. The chain employs TRBV7-8 and TRBJ2-2; a possible D gene is TRBD1 (6 bases). Germline lookup yields CDR1 SGHVS and CDR2 FQNEAQ. The CDR3 loop spans 15 amino acids. Trimming removed 5 bases from V and 3 bases from J, with 13 bases in between.

V usage is TRBV19 and J usage is TRBJ2-2; TRBD1 might be the D (5 bases). Trimming left V 7 bases short and J 1 base short, with 22 bases between. CDR3 length equals 18 residues. Germline V gene sequence: CDR1 LNHDA, CDR2 SQIVND (reference sequence). CDR3 coding DNA: TGTGCCAGTACCTTACTTACAGGCCTTGACATGAACACCGGGGAGCTGTTTTTT. It translates to CASTLLTGLDMNTGELFF. The full variable domain, its missing parts supplied by reference TRBV19 and TRBJ2-2, is DGGITQSPKYLFRKEGQNVTLSCEQNLNHDAMYWYRQDPGQGLRLIYYSQIVNDFQKGDIAEGYSVSREKKESFPLTVTSAQKNPTAFYLCASTLLTGLDMNTGELFFGEGSRLTVL.

The chain uses TRBV6-1 and TRBJ1-5, with unresolved D. CDR1 MNHNS and CDR2 SASEGT come from the germline V gene. CDR3 length: 16 residues. V was clipped by 4 bases and J by 0 bases, with 13 bases between them. The CDR3, as DNA: TGTGCCAGCAGTGGTGGCTCAGTTAGTAGCAATCAGCCCCAGCATTTT. This encodes CASSGGSVSSNQPQHF.

The rearrangement joins TRBV9 to TRBJ1-4; D remains ambiguous. V lost 5 bases, J lost 4 bases, and 9 bases lay in between. Per germline, CDR1 SGDLS and CDR2 YYNGEE. This CDR3 contains 13 residues. The CDR3 region is CASSAGDNEKLFF. The CDR3 DNA reads TGTGCCAGCAGTGCCGGTGATAATGAAAAACTGTTTTTT.

This clone showed up just once. The gene calls are TRBV7-6 and TRBJ2-2, with 7 bases lining up with TRBD2. Per germline, CDR1 SGHVS and CDR2 FNYEAQ. V lost 2 bases and J lost 0; bases outside the gene matches: 9. The CDR3 covers 18 residues. This CDR3 is CASSLRAPGGTNTGELFF. In nucleotides, the CDR3 is TGTGCCAGCAGCTTACGCGCTCCCGGGGGGACGAACACCGGGGAGCTGTTTTTT.

This chain connects TRBV6-4 to TRBJ2-1; possibly TRBD2 for D (5 bases). With 8 bases removed from V and 1 base from J, the gap between germline ends came to 12 bases. This CDR3 contains 14 residues. Germline values: CDR1 MRHNA, CDR2 SNTAGT. CDR3 sequence: CASETEVSYNEQFF. CDR3 in DNA: TGTGCCAGCGAGACGGAGGTATCCTACAATGAGCAGTTCTTC.

The rearrangement uses TRBV5-6 and TRBJ2-1; 7 bases agree with TRBD1. CDR1 SGHDT and CDR2 YYEEEE come from the germline V gene. V lost 6 bases to trimming and J lost 2 bases; unmatched junction nucleotides: 8. The CDR3 is 15 residues long. The CDR3 coding sequence is TGTGCCAGCAATTCCGGGACAGCCACCTACAATGAGCAGTTCTTC. Translated, it gives CASNSGTATYNEQFF.

This chain connects TRBV11-2 to TRBJ2-7; 7 nucleotides align to TRBD2. The CDR3 length is 18 residues. CDR1 and CDR2 (germline): SGHAT, FQNNGV. V lost 5 bases to trimming and J lost 0 bases; unmatched junction nucleotides: 16. The CDR3 DNA is TGTGCCAGCAGCCCCTCCGGGACTACAATACAAGCCTCCTACGAGCAGTACTTC. Translated, it gives CASSPSGTTIQASYEQYF.

The chain employs TRBV6-5 and TRBJ2-6; D not certain. Germline CDR1 is MNHEY and CDR2 is SVGAGI. V was pared by 2 bases and J by 4 bases, with 9 bases between. This CDR3 is built from 15 residues. The CDR3 region is CASSYGRPGANVLTF. The CDR3 DNA follows: TGTGCCAGCAGTTACGGCAGACCCGGGGCCAACGTCCTGACTTTC.

This chain uses TRBV11-3 with TRBJ2-1; the D gene is possibly TRBD2 (6 bases). The germline gives CDR1 SGHNT, CDR2 YENEEA. The CDR3 extends over 17 amino acids. Trimming shortened V by 2 bases and J by 5 bases, and 19 bases separated the two germline ends. CDR3 in amino acids: CASSLPPGLAKNNEQFF. The CDR3 DNA reads as TGTGCCAGCAGCTTACCCCCTGGGCTAGCGAAAAACAATGAGCAGTTCTTC.

This clone was detected once. CDR3 sequence: CASTLAGGPGDGELFF. The CDR3 DNA sequence: TGTGCCAGCACGCTAGCGGGAGGGCCGGGGGACGGGGAGCTGTTTTTT. The gene calls are TRBV25-1 and TRBJ2-2; 12 nucleotides agree with TRBD2. V dropped 7 bases and J dropped 7; count of bases not matched to a gene: 10. The germline V gene encodes CDR1 MGHDK and CDR2 SYGVNS. This CDR3 contains 16 residues.

This chain links TRBV5-1 with TRBJ2-1; 8 positions match TRBD1. The CDR3 totals 15 residues. Trimming at V came to 4 bases and at J to 7 bases, leaving 10 bases not matched to a gene. Looked up from germline, CDR1 is SGHRS and CDR2 is YFSETQ. The CDR3 DNA is TGCGCCAGCAGCCCAGACAGGGGAAACCCAAATGAGCAGTTCTTC. It is translated as CASSPDRGNPNEQFF.

The chain combines TRBV7-9 with TRBJ2-7, with unresolved D. Per germline, CDR1 SEHNR and CDR2 FQNEAQ (reference sequence). V was pared by 5 bases and J by 2 bases, with 7 bases between. This CDR3 has 12 residues. CDR3 nucleotides: TGTGCCAGCAGCCGAAGCCCCTACGAGCAGTACTTC. Translation: CASSRSPYEQYF.

This chain links TRBV5-1 with TRBJ2-3; weak D call: TRBD1 (6 bases). Trimming cost V 0 bases and J 2 bases, with 19 bases left between them. The CDR3 has 18 residues. From germline, CDR1 is SGHRS and CDR2 YFSETQ. CDR3 amino acids: CASSLVFMGADDTDTQYF. In DNA form, the CDR3 reads TGCGCCAGCAGCTTGGTTTTTATGGGGGCAGATGACACAGATACGCAGTATTTT.

The chain employs TRBV11-1 and TRBJ1-1; D may be TRBD1 (6 bases). V lost 1 base and J 4 bases, leaving 13 bases between the germline ends. The CDR3 runs to 15 residues. Per the germline V gene, CDR1 is SGHAT and CDR2 is FQDESV (reference sequence). DNA for the CDR3: TGTGCCAGCAGCTTAGACAGGAAGGGGGTCACTGAAGCTTTCTTT. The encoded protein is CASSLDRKGVTEAFF.

The J gene is TRBJ2-1, the V gene TRBV15; D possibly matches TRBD1 or TRBD2 (5 bases each). The germline V gene encodes CDR1 LNHNV and CDR2 YYDKDF (reference sequence). This CDR3 region has 16 residues. Trimming stripped 1 base from V and 6 bases from J, with 16 bases between. CDR3 sequence reads: CATSRGVQGPFNEQFF. The CDR3 DNA sequence: TGTGCCACCAGCAGAGGGGTCCAGGGACCCTTCAATGAGCAGTTCTTC. The whole variable domain, remainder taken from reference TRBV15 and TRBJ2-1, is DAMVIQNPRYQVTQFGKPVTLSCSQTLNHNVMYWYQQKSSQAPKLLFHYYDKDFNNEADTPDNFQSRRPNTSFCFLDIRSPGLGDTAMYLCATSRGVQGPFNEQFFGPGTRLTVL.

The V gene is TRBV7-9, the J gene TRBJ2-3; 8 positions agree with TRBD2. From germline, CDR1 is SEHNR and CDR2 FQNEAQ (reference sequence). V lost 9 bases and J lost 5; bases outside the gene matches: 4. The CDR3 runs to 12 residues. The CDR3 coding sequence is TGTGCCAGTTTCCTAGCGGGAGATACGCAGTATTTT. Encoded protein: CASFLAGDTQYF.

This chain joins TRBV29-1 and TRBJ2-5; TRBD1 might be the D (6 bases). CDR1 is SQVTM, CDR2 ANQGSEA, per germline. The germline V and J ends were trimmed by 1 base and 3 bases, with 9 bases remaining between them. The CDR3 totals 13 residues. DNA for the CDR3: TGCAGCGTTGAAGCCTGGACAGAAGAGACCCAGTACTTC. Protein product: CSVEAWTEETQYF.

V is TRBV5-4 and J is TRBJ2-3; the match to TRBD2 covers 9 bases. Germline V lookup: CDR1 SGHNT, CDR2 YYREEE (reference sequence). The CDR3 runs 17 residues. V trimming: 2 bases; J trimming: 0 bases; junction bases outside the gene matches: 7. The CDR3 sequence is CASSFLPGTSSTDTQYF. The CDR3 DNA sequence: TGTGCCAGCAGCTTCCTCCCCGGGACTAGCAGCACAGATACGCAGTATTTT.

This chain uses TRBV5-4 with TRBJ1-1; no firm D call. This CDR3 is 13 amino acids long. Trimming left V 4 bases short and J 4 bases short, with 11 bases between. Germline CDR1 reads SGHNT; CDR2 reads YYREEE (reference sequence). The DNA of the CDR3 is TGTGCCAGCAGCCTGGGCGATGCCACTGAAGCTTTCTTT. Translation gives CASSLGDATEAFF.

The V and J genes are TRBV27 and TRBJ2-3; tentative D call: TRBD2 (6 bases). CDR3 length: 13 amino acids. Looked up from germline, CDR1 is MNHEY and CDR2 is SMNVEV (reference sequence). Deletions cut 6 bases from V and 3 bases from J, with 10 bases between. CDR3 DNA sequence: TGTGCCAGCAGGACTAGTCTTACAGATACGCAGTATTTT. This gives the protein CASRTSLTDTQYF.

The chain carries TRBV27 and TRBJ2-7; D uncertain. Trimming pared 3 bases from V and 3 bases from J, leaving 18 bases between. CDR1 is MNHEY, CDR2 SMNVEV, per germline (reference sequence). The CDR3 extends over 16 amino acids. The DNA of the CDR3 is TGTGCCAGCAGTTTTAGGGTCGACGGCCTTGACTACGAGCAGTACTTC. It is translated as CASSFRVDGLDYEQYF.

The chain recombines TRBV4-1 with TRBJ1-1; D is unresolved. Germline lookup yields CDR1 MGHRA and CDR2 YSYEKL. This CDR3 spans 11 amino acids. The germline V and J ends were trimmed by 3 bases and 6 bases, with 5 bases remaining between them. The CDR3 region has the DNA TGCGCCAGCAGCCAGGAGGCTGAAGCTTTCTTT. Translated: CASSQEAEAFF.

This rearrangement joins TRBV11-2 to TRBJ2-7, with TRBD1 matching 9 bases. With 5 bases clipped from V and 3 bases from J, the junction kept 2 bases outside the gene matches. The CDR3 totals 13 residues. CDR1 is SGHAT, CDR2 FQNNGV, per germline. CDR3 amino acids: CASSQTGGYEQYF. DNA for the CDR3: TGTGCCAGCAGCCAGACAGGGGGCTACGAGCAGTACTTC.

The V call is TRBV30, the J call TRBJ2-2, with a tentative D call TRBD1 (5 bases). The CDR3 runs 11 residues. Germline lookup yields CDR1 GTSNPN and CDR2 SVGIG (reference sequence). As DNA, the CDR3 is TGTGCTATAGGACAATTCGGGGAGCTGTTTTTT. Protein product: CAIGQFGELFF.